What follows are 13 T cell receptor beta chains derived from one specimen sequenced in a study of blood T cell repertoires in COVID-19. The repertoire was sequenced with immunoSEQ multiplex PCR; TCRdb's copy has only in-frame clones and lacks some. The repertoire holds approximately 70,000 clones, about nine tenths seen once, with roughly 6.3% in the top ten. The sequencing sample was made of peripheral blood. These receptors came from a woman older than 75 with active COVID-19.

CDR3 DNA: TGTGCCAGCAGTTTATCGTCGGGACAGGTCGCTAACTATGGCTACACCTTC. Translating gives CASSLSSGQVANYGYTF. The gene calls are TRBV28 and TRBJ1-2; 8 nucleotides match TRBD1. With V trimmed by 1 base and J by 0 bases, 7 bases remained unmatched. CDR3 length: 17 amino acids. The V gene's germline CDR1 is MDHEN and CDR2 SYDVKM.

The count of this clone is one. Other DNA sequences from this sample encode an identical CDR3 as well. The CDR3 sequence is CASSPPSTDTQYF. Here the CDR3 DNA reads TGTGCCAGCAGTCCCCCTAGCACAGATACGCAGTATTTT. V gene TRBV6-2 or TRBV6-3 combines with J gene TRBJ2-3; D is undetermined. Germline CDR1 MNHEY, CDR2 SVGEGT. Trimming pared 5 bases from V and 0 bases from J, leaving 6 bases between. This CDR3 region has 13 residues.

The rearrangement uses TRBV7-2 and TRBJ2-3; the D gene is possibly TRBD1 (5 bases). Germline-derived CDR1 and CDR2 are SGHTA and FQGNSA. The CDR3 loop spans 16 amino acids. V was pared by 8 bases and J by 4 bases, with 22 bases between. The DNA for the CDR3 is TGTGCCAGCTCCCCCCAGGGTAGCCCCTTCCCAGATACGCAGTATTTT. This encodes CASSPQGSPFPDTQYF. The full variable domain, with the rest looked up from reference TRBV7-2 and TRBJ2-3, is GAGVSQSPSNKVTEKGKDVELRCDPISGHTALYWYRQSLGQGLEFLIYFQGNSAPDKSGLPSDRFSAERTGGSVSTLTIQRTQQEDSAVYLCASSPQGSPFPDTQYFGPGTRLTVL.

V usage is TRBV5-1 and J usage is TRBJ2-7; 9 bases are a match to TRBD1. This CDR3 is 13 amino acids long. Germline V gene data show CDR1 as SGHRS and CDR2 as YFSETQ. V shed 6 bases, J shed 4 bases, and the junction held 5 bases outside the gene matches. The CDR3 spells CASTRTGDYEQYF. The CDR3 DNA reads TGCGCCAGCACCCGGACAGGGGATTACGAGCAGTACTTC.

V and J are TRBV30 and TRBJ1-2, with D hard to call. The germline V and J ends were trimmed by 0 bases and 4 bases, with 12 bases remaining between them. CDR3 length equals 14 residues. From germline, CDR1 is GTSNPN and CDR2 SVGIG (reference sequence). The CDR3 region is CAWSVITGSYGYTF. The CDR3 coding sequence is TGTGCCTGGAGTGTAATAACGGGGTCCTATGGCTACACCTTC.

The chain has TRBV28 and TRBJ1-3; 11 nucleotides agree with TRBD1. V lost 5 bases, J lost 4 bases, and 7 bases stayed unmatched. Germline-derived CDR1 and CDR2 are MDHEN and SYDVKM. The CDR3 extends over 16 amino acids. CDR3: CASSLPGTGGGNTIYF. CDR3 DNA sequence: TGTGCCAGCAGTCTACCCGGGACAGGGGGAGGAAACACCATATATTTT.

Only a few counts were recorded for this clone. V gene TRBV5-1 combines with J gene TRBJ2-1; D might be TRBD2 (5 bases). The CDR3 totals 15 residues. Germline V CDR1 and CDR2: SGHRS, YFSETQ. V lost 4 bases to trimming and J lost 9 bases, with 20 bases between them. CDR3 bases: TGCGCCAGCAGCCTCCTGGGCCAGACCGGAGGTGAGCAGTTCTTC. It yields the protein CASSLLGQTGGEQFF.

This clone was counted between two and nine times. The chain recombines TRBV6-2 or TRBV6-3 with TRBJ2-1; 7 nucleotides line up with TRBD2. Germline values: CDR1 MNHEY, CDR2 SVGEGT. The CDR3 loop spans 15 amino acids. V lost 4 bases, J lost 5 bases, and 8 bases stayed unmatched. The CDR3 protein is CASSSLRDYDNEQFF. Written as DNA, the CDR3 is TGTGCCAGCAGTTCCCTCCGGGACTATGACAATGAGCAGTTCTTC.

The gene calls are TRBV5-4 and TRBJ2-3, with TRBD1 matching over 9 bases. Germline CDR1 is SGHNT and CDR2 is YYREEE (reference sequence). The junction had 6 bases not matched to a gene; V was cut back by 4 bases and J by 6 bases. The CDR3 runs to 14 residues. CDR3 residues: CASSGQDRGDTQYF. CDR3 coding DNA: TGTGCCAGCAGCGGTCAAGACAGGGGGGATACGCAGTATTTT.

This clone was seen once. The chain recombines TRBV28 with TRBJ2-1; tentatively, D is TRBD2 (5 bases). Deletions cut 6 bases from V and 4 bases from J, with 19 bases between. This CDR3 is built from 16 residues. Germline assignment: CDR1 MDHEN and CDR2 SYDVKM. CDR3 coding DNA: TGTGCCAGCAGCCCCAGTGGCGTAGCGCAGTACAATGAGCAGTTCTTC. The encoded protein is CASSPSGVAQYNEQFF.

The rearrangement joins TRBV3-1 (or the pseudogene TRBV3-2) to TRBJ2-2; weak D call: TRBD1 (7 bases). The germline CDR1 and CDR2 sequences are LGHDT and YNNKEL (reference sequence). Trimming took off 5 bases at V and 13 bases at J, with 11 bases between the two ends. The CDR3 runs 11 residues. Here the CDR3 reads CASSGGGRLFF. The CDR3 DNA reads TGTGCCAGCAGCGGAGGGGGCAGGCTGTTTTTT.

The gene calls are TRBV18 and TRBJ2-2, with 10 bases fitting TRBD1. Germline V lookup: CDR1 KGHSH, CDR2 LQKENI. V was pared by 4 bases and J by 5 bases, with 1 base of the junction left unmatched. This CDR3 is built from 14 residues. This chain's CDR3 is CASSRDRGTGELFF. The CDR3 region has the DNA TGTGCCAGCTCACGGGACAGGGGTACCGGGGAGCTGTTTTTT.

The CDR3 DNA reads as TGTGCCAGCTCACCGAACAGGGGGCCACTGGGGACTGAAGCTTTCTTT. Its translation: CASSPNRGPLGTEAFF. The chain has TRBV18 and TRBJ1-1; TRBD1 agrees at 9 bases. The CDR3 length is 16 residues. V shed 3 bases, J shed 5 bases, and the junction held 10 bases outside the gene matches. Germline CDR1 and CDR2: KGHSH and LQKENI.